The source of this TCR beta chain is a study of cytomegalovirus exposure and HLA in healthy donors. Study overall: Roughly 92 million unique TCRs, all from HLA-typed donors, were included in an early release of the data. Whole-study results and caveats: The study recorded 164 TCR beta chains that were cytomegalovirus-associated. Under in vitro conditions, three CMV-associated chains were confirmed as specific for CMV antigens.

On this clone: Its antigen is not identified.

Germline V gene data show CDR1 as LGHNA and CDR2 as YNFKEQ. This CDR3 comprises 16 residues. 13 Jbeta primers and 60 Vbeta primers were used for the PCR. In the original workflow: Unique TCR beta chains totaled some 88 million in a later count, with roughly 11 million of them shared. Profiled with immunoSEQ multiplex PCR; TCRdb holds only in-frame clones, not every one. The D gene and trimming were derived from the DNA, and the V and J assignments and clone size from that table. The sample carries 150,000 to 200,000 clones, 77% recorded once. This receptor was taken from a man over 45 in good health and CMV-seropositive. Sequencing input: PBMCs. The chain combines TRBV4-2 with TRBJ2-5; 11 positions match TRBD1. With the DNA end fitting TRBJ2-7 better, the J assignment may be wrong. CDR3 DNA sequence: TGTGCCAGCAGCAGGGACAGGGGGTTGAGGTCCTACGAGCAGTACTTC. This sequence encodes CASSRDRGLRSYEQYF.